This entry is about one T cell receptor (beta chain). It lacks a known antigen. Per-nucleotide qualities are absent, and no much larger clonotype sits a single base away. To estimate absolute template abundance from read counts, synthetic TCR analog templates were spiked into each PCR. TCRbeta CDR3 regions were amplified from genomic DNA with bias-controlled V and J gene primers using the immunoSEQ assay. Rearranged TCRbeta segments were sequenced at approximately 20X coverage. In the original analysis: Sequencing errors were corrected by clustering, and CDR3s were annotated against IMGT so that V, D and J genes could be assigned. Only productive TCRbeta rearrangements were used in downstream analyses, excluding out-of-frame or stop-codon sequences. Clonality was computed as one minus Shannon entropy normalized by the log of the number of unique productive sequences. Fisher's exact test with Benjamini-Hochberg correction, using a cutoff of adjusted p below 0.01, was how clones that differed between time points or between blood and tumor were identified. The immuneACCESS repertoire file appears here via TCRdb, limited to in-frame rearrangements. These files lack a portion of the clones; in checked studies, under half of the deficit traces to unresolved V genes, and the cause of the others is not known. From that table come the V and J calls and clone size; the DNA was used to work out D and trimming. Present in this sample are 95,000 to 100,000 clones, about nine tenths of which were seen just once. The ten largest clones add up to roughly 2% of the sample.

The entry originates in a study of PD-L1 blockade in urothelial cancer (TCRdb year 2017). Describing the broader study: Therapy was started in the mid-2010s for all patients, and atezolizumab 1,200 mg was administered intravenously every 3 weeks. About nine tenths of the roughly 30 patients were males with bladder-origin urothelial cancer, and about 60% of the 29 reported a prior smoking history. Patients had an ECOG performance status of 0 or 1 and had received between 0 and 3 prior chemotherapy regimens. Blood samples were analyzed at 3 weeks after treatment start (second dose) and at 6 weeks after treatment start. A median of about 150,000 T cells and around 81,000 unique TCRs was obtained from blood samples, and a median clonality of 0.080 was observed. An exploratory multi-omic analysis was conducted of the somatic, immune and clinical correlates of response to PD-L1 blockade with atezolizumab in urothelial cancer. Pretreatment tumor samples and matched peripheral blood, collected serially before and after atezolizumab treatment, underwent TCR sequencing. Progression-free survival longer than 6 months counted as durable clinical benefit, and TCR features were additionally tested against both progression-free and overall survival. In the same patients who had TCR sequencing, pretreatment tumors also underwent whole exome sequencing and RNA sequencing. About 10 patients reached durable clinical benefit, while about 19 patients did not. Under 30 patients had pretreatment blood TCR-seq, some 24 had at least one posttreatment blood collection, and some 24 had tumor TCR-seq.

Results and caveats for the whole study, not just this receptor: Because the sample size was small (n ≈ 27) and many exploratory analyses were performed, the results are intended to be hypothesis-generating. At 3 weeks after the start of treatment, tumor-associated TCR clones in peripheral blood had expanded more in patients with durable benefit (n ≈ 23, p = 0.022). Improved progression-free and overall survival was associated with having pretreatment peripheral blood TCR clonality below the median.

CDR1 and CDR2, per the germline V gene, are MDHEN and SYDVKM. The trim is 7 bases for V and 1 base for J, with a gap of 10 bases between the germline ends. Reading from cysteine to phenylalanine, the CDR3 counts 13 amino acids. Left in the record is the CDR3 DNA by itself, 39 bases read in frame from the first base. The time point tag for this specimen amounts to: pretreatment peripheral blood. The cohort comprised more than 25 patients with locally advanced or metastatic urothelial carcinoma treated at Memorial Sloan Kettering on a trial protocol. Peripheral blood mononuclear cells were collected from each patient pretreatment and during treatment, giving between 1 and 8 total time points per patient. The Qiagen DNeasy Blood extraction kit was used to purify genomic DNA from total PBMCs and from tumor samples. PBMCs were collected pretreatment and during treatment, and were isolated and stored as previously described.

The chain uses TRBV28 and TRBJ1-1; D gene: possibly TRBD1, on 5 matching bases. The receptor was isolated from a man aged 55 to 69 with urothelial cancer. The material was PBMCs, obtained around atezolizumab (anti-PD-L1) treatment. The CDR3: CASIQGGNTEAFF. The DNA sequence is TGTGCCAGCATCCAGGGTGGGAACACTGAAGCTTTCTTT.